The 15 T cell receptor beta chains given below trace back to one sample, sequenced in a study of early T cells in non-severe SARS-CoV-2 infection. TCRdb re-analysed the 5' RACE reads in MiXCR, keeping a single row per CDR3 protein. The table includes 90,000 to 120,000 distinct CDR3 sequences, over 10% detected once. Specimen: whole blood. The receptors come from an adult who was a healthcare worker with PCR-confirmed SARS-CoV-2 infection or an uninfected control (not recorded which).

This clonotype was found many times. The genes are TRBV12-3 or TRBV12-4 and TRBJ1-3, with D uncertain. The germline V and J ends were trimmed by 1 base and 0 bases, with 7 bases remaining between them. The CDR3 length is 15 residues. The CDR3 DNA reads TGTGCCAGCAGTTTAGACAGCCGCTCTGGAAACACCATATATTTT. Its translation is CASSLDSRSGNTIYF.

V usage is TRBV11-2 and J usage is TRBJ2-1, with 9 bases lining up with TRBD2. Unmatched junction bases numbered 9, after V lost 5 bases and J lost 4 bases. There are 16 residues in the CDR3. Germline V gene lookup returns CDR1 SGHAT and CDR2 FQNNGV. CDR3 nucleotides: TGTGCCAGCAGCATATTGCGGGGGGGGATTTACAATGAGCAGTTCTTC. This encodes CASSILRGGIYNEQFF.

This clonotype was picked up many times. The gene calls are TRBV7-2 and TRBJ1-6; the match to TRBD1 covers 7 bases. Germline CDR1 is SGHTA and CDR2 is FQGNSA. The J segment lost 7 bases and the V segment lost 3 bases, leaving 9 bases of the junction unmatched. The CDR3 runs to 16 residues. The CDR3: CASSFPGGVTNSPLHF. In nucleotides, the CDR3 is TGTGCCAGCAGCTTCCCAGGGGGGGTTACGAATTCACCCCTCCACTTT. Based on the CDR3 plus reference TRBV7-2 and TRBJ1-6, the full variable domain is GAGVSQSPSNKVTEKGKDVELRCDPISGHTALYWYRQSLGQGLEFLIYFQGNSAPDKSGLPSDRFSAERTGGSVSTLTIQRTQQEDSAVYLCASSFPGGVTNSPLHFGNGTRLTVT.

This clonotype was observed a handful of times. The chain couples TRBV29-1 to TRBJ2-7; D is uncertain. Germline V CDR1 and CDR2: SQVTM, ANQGSEA. Deletions cut 3 bases from V and 1 base from J, with 10 bases between. The CDR3 is 13 amino acids. Written as DNA, the CDR3 is TGCAGCGTTGAGACGGCAGATTCCTACGAGCAGTACTTC. This encodes CSVETADSYEQYF.

The CDR3 nucleotides read TGTGCCAGCAGTCCCCCGGGGCAACTGGTCCTTTCACCCCTCCACTTT. Amino acids: CASSPPGQLVLSPLHF. The genes are TRBV28 and TRBJ1-6; D might be TRBD1 (5 bases). The CDR3 runs to 16 residues. Germline values: CDR1 MDHEN, CDR2 SYDVKM. V was clipped by 5 bases and J by 9 bases, with 20 bases between them. Looking up the rest from reference TRBV28 and TRBJ1-6 gives the full variable domain: DVKVTQSSRYLVKRTGEKVFLECVQDMDHENMFWYRQDPGLGLRLIYFSYDVKMKEKGDIPEGYSVSREKKERFSLILESASTNQTSMYLCASSPPGQLVLSPLHFGNGTRLTVT.

The chain combines TRBV19 with TRBJ2-1, with 13 nucleotides matching TRBD2. The V and J ends lost 6 bases and 7 bases, in that order; junction bases with no gene match: 6. This CDR3 comprises 15 residues. Germline-derived CDR1 and CDR2 are LNHDA and SQIVND (reference sequence). DNA for the CDR3: TGTGCCAGTAGCACTCAACTAGCGGGAGGGAATGAGCAGTTCTTC. Translated: CASSTQLAGGNEQFF.

This clonotype was seen at least ten times. This CDR3 reads CASSLAVANEQFF. The CDR3 DNA is TGTGCCAGCAGCTTAGCGGTGGCCAATGAGCAGTTCTTC. The rearrangement joins TRBV7-2 to TRBJ2-1; no clear D gene. Per the germline V gene, CDR1 is SGHTA and CDR2 is FQGNSA. V was pared by 0 bases and J by 6 bases, with 6 bases between. This CDR3 has 13 amino acids.

This clonotype has just a few counts. This chain uses TRBV25-1 with TRBJ2-7, with a weak D call TRBD2 (6 bases). This CDR3 has 14 residues. The V end was cut by 6 bases, the J end by 2 bases, with 14 bases between. The V gene's germline CDR1 is MGHDK and CDR2 SYGVNS. The CDR3 loop is CASSRQSGPYEQYF. The CDR3 nucleotides read TGTGCCAGCAGCCGACAGAGCGGGCCCTACGAGCAGTACTTC.

The gene calls are TRBV6-6 and TRBJ2-7, with 9 bases matching TRBD1. Germline V gene sequence: CDR1 MNHNY, CDR2 SVGAGI (reference sequence). The CDR3 totals 15 residues. V lost 6 bases, J lost 3 bases, and 9 bases stayed unmatched. CDR3 loop: CASSSEWDRVYEQYF. The CDR3 region has the DNA TGTGCCAGCAGCTCTGAGTGGGACAGGGTCTACGAGCAGTACTTC.

There are a few counts of this clonotype. This chain joins TRBV10-3 and TRBJ2-2, with a tentative D call TRBD2 (5 bases). This CDR3 is built from 18 residues. The germline V gene has CDR1 ENHRY and CDR2 SYGVKD. Trimming left V 10 bases short and J 2 bases short, with 26 bases between. CDR3: CATTSRTPTFSNTGELFF. DNA of the CDR3: TGTGCCACAACTTCGAGGACTCCTACGTTTAGTAACACCGGGGAGCTGTTTTTT.

This clonotype showed up many times. The CDR3 nucleotides read TGTGCCAGCAGTCCCCTCCGGCAGGGGGGCTACACCTTC. Its translation: CASSPLRQGGYTF. The rearrangement joins TRBV28 to TRBJ1-2; possibly TRBD1 for D (6 bases). Germline lookup yields CDR1 MDHEN and CDR2 SYDVKM. Trimming left V 5 bases short and J 8 bases short, with 15 bases between. There are 13 residues in the CDR3.

This clonotype has more than one count but fewer than ten. The CDR3 DNA reads TGCACCCACCGTTCGGGGAATGAGCAGTTCTTC. Translating gives CTHRSGNEQFF. The chain joins TRBV29-1 to TRBJ2-1, with D maybe TRBD2 (5 bases). Looked up from germline, CDR1 is SQVTM and CDR2 is ANQGSEA. This CDR3 is 11 amino acids long.

This clonotype was detected ten times or more. CDR3 coding DNA: TGTGCCAGCTCACCCGTGATGGTGGGGGCGGATGGGAATGAGCAGTTCTTC. Translation: CASSPVMVGADGNEQFF. This chain connects TRBV18 to TRBJ2-1; D perhaps matches TRBD1 (6 bases). Deletions cut 3 bases from V and 7 bases from J, with 22 bases between. Germline-derived CDR1 and CDR2 are KGHSH and LQKENI. The CDR3 has 17 amino acids.

The sample holds many counts of this clonotype. The chain links TRBV19 to TRBJ2-1, with D hard to call. Trimming removed 0 bases at V and 15 bases at J, with 15 bases between. Germline lookup yields CDR1 LNHDA and CDR2 SQIVND (reference sequence). The length of the CDR3 is 13 residues. The CDR3 is CASSIDLKFHPFF. CDR3 coding DNA: TGTGCCAGTAGTATAGATCTGAAGTTTCATCCGTTCTTC.

This clonotype appeared a few times. The CDR3 DNA reads as TGTGCCAGCAGCCCCCGACTAGCGTCAGATACGCAGTATTTT. Translating gives CASSPRLASDTQYF. V and J are TRBV9 and TRBJ2-3; 8 bases match TRBD2. J gave up 4 bases and V 4 bases, and 5 bases lay outside the gene matches. The CDR3 has 14 residues. Per germline, CDR1 SGDLS and CDR2 YYNGEE.